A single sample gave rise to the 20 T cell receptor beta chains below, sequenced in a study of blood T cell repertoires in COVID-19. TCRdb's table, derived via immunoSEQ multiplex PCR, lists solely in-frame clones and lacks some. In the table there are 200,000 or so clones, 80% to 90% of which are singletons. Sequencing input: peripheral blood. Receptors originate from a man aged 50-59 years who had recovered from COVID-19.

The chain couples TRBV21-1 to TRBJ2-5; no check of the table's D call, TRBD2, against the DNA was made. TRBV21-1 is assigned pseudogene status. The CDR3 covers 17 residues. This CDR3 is CASSKREREGARKTQYF. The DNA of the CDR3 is TGTGCCAGCAGCAAACGGGAGCGGGAGGGGGCTCGCAAGACCCAGTACTTC.

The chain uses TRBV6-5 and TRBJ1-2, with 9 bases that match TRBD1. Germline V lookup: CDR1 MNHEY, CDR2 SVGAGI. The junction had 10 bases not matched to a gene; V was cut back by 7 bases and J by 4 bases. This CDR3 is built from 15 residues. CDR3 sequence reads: CASTTTGTGSYGYTF. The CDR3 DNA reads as TGTGCCAGCACCACTACCGGGACAGGGAGCTATGGCTACACCTTC.

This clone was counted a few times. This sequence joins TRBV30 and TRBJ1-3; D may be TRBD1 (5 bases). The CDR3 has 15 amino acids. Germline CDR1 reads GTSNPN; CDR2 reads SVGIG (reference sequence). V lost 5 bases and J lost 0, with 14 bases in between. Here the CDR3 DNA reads TGTGCCTGGGTACCGGGACTTATCTCTGGAAACACCATATATTTT. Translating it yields CAWVPGLISGNTIYF. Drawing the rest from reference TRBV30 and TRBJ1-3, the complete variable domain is SQTIHQWPATLVQPVGSPLSLECTVEGTSNPNLYWYRQAAGRGLQLLFYSVGIGQISSEVPQNLSASRPQDRQFILSSKKLLLSDSGFYLCAWVPGLISGNTIYFGEGSWLTVV.

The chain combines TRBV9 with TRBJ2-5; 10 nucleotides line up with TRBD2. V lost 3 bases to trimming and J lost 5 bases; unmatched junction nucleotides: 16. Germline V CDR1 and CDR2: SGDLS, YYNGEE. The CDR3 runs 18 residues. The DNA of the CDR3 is TGTGCCAGCAGCGACCCGAAGCGGGAGGGAGGTTTGGGGGAGACCCAGTACTTC. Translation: CASSDPKREGGLGETQYF.

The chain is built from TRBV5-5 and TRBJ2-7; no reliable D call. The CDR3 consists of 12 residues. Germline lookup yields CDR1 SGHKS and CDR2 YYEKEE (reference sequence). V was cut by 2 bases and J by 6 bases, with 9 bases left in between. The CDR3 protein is CASSLDISEQYF. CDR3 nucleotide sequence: TGTGCCAGCAGCTTAGACATAAGCGAGCAGTACTTC.

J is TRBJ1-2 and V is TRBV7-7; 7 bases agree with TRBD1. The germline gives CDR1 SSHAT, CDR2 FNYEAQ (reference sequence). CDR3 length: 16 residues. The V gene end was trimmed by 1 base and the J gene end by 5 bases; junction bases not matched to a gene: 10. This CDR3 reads CASSLEGGKVKYGYTF. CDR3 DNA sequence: TGTGCCAGCAGCTTAGAAGGGGGCAAGGTTAAGTATGGCTACACCTTC.

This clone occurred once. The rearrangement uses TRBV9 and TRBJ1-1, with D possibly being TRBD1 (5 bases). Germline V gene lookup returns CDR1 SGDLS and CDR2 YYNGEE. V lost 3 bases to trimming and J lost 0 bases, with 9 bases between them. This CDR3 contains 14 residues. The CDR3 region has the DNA TGTGCCAGCAGCGGCGGACAACTGAACACTGAAGCTTTCTTT. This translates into CASSGGQLNTEAFF.

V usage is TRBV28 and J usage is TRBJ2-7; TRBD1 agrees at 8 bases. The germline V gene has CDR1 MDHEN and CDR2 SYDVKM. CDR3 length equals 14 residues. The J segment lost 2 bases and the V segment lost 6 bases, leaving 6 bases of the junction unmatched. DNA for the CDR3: TGTGCCAGCAGCCGATACAGGGGGACCTACGAGCAGTACTTC. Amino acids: CASSRYRGTYEQYF.

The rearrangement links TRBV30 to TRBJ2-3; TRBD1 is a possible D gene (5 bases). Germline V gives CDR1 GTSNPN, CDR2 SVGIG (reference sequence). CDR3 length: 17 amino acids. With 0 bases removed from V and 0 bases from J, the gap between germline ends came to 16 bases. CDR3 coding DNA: TGTGCCTGGAGTGTACGTCGACAGACAGCTAGCACAGATACGCAGTATTTT. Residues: CAWSVRRQTASTDTQYF.

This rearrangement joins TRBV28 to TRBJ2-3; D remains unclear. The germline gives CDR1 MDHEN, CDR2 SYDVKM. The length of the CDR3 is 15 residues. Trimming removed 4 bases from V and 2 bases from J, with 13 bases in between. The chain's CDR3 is CASSYGGRYTDTQYF. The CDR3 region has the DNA TGTGCCAGCAGTTATGGCGGTCGTTACACAGATACGCAGTATTTT.

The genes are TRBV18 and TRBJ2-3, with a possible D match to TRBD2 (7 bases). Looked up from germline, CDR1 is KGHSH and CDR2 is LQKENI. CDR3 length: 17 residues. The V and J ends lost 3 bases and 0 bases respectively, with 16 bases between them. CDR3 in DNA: TGTGCCAGCTCACCCGGGGGCGGGAGCTCGAGCACAGATACGCAGTATTTT. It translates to CASSPGGGSSSTDTQYF.

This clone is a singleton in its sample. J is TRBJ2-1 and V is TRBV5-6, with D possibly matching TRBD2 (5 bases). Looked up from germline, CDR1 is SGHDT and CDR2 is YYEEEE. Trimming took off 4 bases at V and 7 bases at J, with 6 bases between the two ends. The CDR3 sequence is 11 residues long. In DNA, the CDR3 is TGTGCCAGCAGCCGACTAAATGAGCAGTTCTTC. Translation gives CASSRLNEQFF.

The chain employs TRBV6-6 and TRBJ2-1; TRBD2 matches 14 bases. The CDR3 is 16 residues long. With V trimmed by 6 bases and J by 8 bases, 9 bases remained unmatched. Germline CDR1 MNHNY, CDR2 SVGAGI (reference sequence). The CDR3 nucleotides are TGTGCCAGCAGGGACATTCCGGGACTAGCGGGAGATGAGCAGTTCTTC. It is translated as CASRDIPGLAGDEQFF.

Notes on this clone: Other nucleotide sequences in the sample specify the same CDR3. Written as DNA, the CDR3 is TGCAGCGTTGGGCAGACCTACGAGCAGTACTTC. This gives the protein CSVGQTYEQYF. This rearrangement joins TRBV29-1 to TRBJ2-7; no clear D gene. Germline CDR1 reads SQVTM; CDR2 reads ANQGSEA. The ends were cut back, 4 bases at V and 2 bases at J, with 6 bases in the middle. This CDR3 contains 11 residues.

CDR3 residues: CASSLDSGQGAQETQYF. The CDR3 bases are TGTGCCAGCAGTTTAGACTCGGGACAGGGGGCACAAGAGACCCAGTACTTC. The chain recombines TRBV28 with TRBJ2-5, with TRBD1 identical over 12 bases. This CDR3 is 17 amino acids long. The junction had 6 bases not matched to a gene; V was cut back by 2 bases and J by 2 bases. Germline-derived CDR1 and CDR2 are MDHEN and SYDVKM.

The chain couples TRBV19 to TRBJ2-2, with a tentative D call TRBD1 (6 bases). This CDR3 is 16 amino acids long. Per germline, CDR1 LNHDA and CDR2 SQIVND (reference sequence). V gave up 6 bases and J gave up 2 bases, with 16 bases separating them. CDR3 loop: CASRTSGDINTGELFF. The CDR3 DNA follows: TGTGCCAGTAGGACATCAGGGGACATAAACACCGGGGAGCTGTTTTTT.

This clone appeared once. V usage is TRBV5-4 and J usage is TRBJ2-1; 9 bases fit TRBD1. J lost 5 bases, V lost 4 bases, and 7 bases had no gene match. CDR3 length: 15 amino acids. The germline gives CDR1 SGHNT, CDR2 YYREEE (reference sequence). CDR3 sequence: CASSLGQGYNNEQFF. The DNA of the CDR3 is TGTGCCAGCAGCCTGGGACAGGGATACAACAATGAGCAGTTCTTC.

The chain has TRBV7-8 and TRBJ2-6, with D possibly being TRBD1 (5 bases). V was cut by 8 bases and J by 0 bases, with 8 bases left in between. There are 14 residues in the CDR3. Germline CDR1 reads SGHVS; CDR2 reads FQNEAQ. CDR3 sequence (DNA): TGTGCCAGCGCAGACAGCTCTGGGGCCAACGTCCTGACTTTC. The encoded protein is CASADSSGANVLTF.

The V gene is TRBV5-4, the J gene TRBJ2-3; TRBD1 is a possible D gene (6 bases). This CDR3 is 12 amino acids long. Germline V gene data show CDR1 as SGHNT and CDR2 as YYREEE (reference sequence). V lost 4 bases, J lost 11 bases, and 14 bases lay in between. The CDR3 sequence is CASSLDRRRQYF. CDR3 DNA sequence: TGTGCCAGCAGCCTTGACAGGCGTAGGCAGTATTTT.

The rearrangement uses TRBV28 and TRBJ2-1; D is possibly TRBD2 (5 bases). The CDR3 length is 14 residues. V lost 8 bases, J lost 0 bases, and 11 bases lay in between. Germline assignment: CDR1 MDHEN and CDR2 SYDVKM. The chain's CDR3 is CASRVGSSYNEQFF. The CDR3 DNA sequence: TGTGCCAGCCGGGTTGGGAGCTCCTACAATGAGCAGTTCTTC.